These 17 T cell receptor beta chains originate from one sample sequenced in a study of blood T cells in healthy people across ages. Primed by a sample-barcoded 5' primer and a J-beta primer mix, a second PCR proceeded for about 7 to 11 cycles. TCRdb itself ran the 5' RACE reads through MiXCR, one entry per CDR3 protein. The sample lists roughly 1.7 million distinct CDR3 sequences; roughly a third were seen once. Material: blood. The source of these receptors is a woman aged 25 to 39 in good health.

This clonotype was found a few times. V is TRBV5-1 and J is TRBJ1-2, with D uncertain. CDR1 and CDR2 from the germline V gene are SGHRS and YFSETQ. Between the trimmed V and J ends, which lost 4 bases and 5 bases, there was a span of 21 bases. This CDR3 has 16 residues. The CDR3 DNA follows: TGCGCCAGCAGCGGGAGGGTCCCCGATGGAGTATATGGCTACACCTTC. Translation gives CASSGRVPDGVYGYTF.

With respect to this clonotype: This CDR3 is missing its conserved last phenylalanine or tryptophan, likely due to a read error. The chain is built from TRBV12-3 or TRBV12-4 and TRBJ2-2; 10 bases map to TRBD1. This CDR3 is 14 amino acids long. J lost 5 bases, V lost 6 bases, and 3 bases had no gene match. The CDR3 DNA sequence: TGTGCCAGCAGATCGGGACAGGGGACCGGGGAGCTGTTTGTT. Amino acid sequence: CASRSGQGTGELFV.

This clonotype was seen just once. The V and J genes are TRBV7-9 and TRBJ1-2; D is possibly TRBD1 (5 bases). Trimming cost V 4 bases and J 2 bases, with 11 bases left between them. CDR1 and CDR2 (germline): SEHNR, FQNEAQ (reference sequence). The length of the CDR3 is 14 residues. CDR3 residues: CASSSPGPNYGYTF. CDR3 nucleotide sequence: TGTGCCAGCAGCTCTCCGGGACCGAACTATGGCTACACCTTC.

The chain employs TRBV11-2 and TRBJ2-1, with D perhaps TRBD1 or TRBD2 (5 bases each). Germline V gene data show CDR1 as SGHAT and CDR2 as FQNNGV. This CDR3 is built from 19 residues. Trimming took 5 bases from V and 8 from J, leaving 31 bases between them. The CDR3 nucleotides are TGTGCCAGCAGCCCAAGGGAGCCGGGACGGGTATTTCACAAATATGAGCAGTTCTTC. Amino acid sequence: CASSPREPGRVFHKYEQFF.

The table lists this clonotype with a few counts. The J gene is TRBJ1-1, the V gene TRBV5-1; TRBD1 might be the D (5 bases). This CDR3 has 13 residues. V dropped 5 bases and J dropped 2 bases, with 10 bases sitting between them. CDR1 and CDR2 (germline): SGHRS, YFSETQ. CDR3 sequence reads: CASSPDTNTEAFF. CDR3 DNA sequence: TGCGCCAGCAGTCCGGACACAAACACTGAAGCTTTCTTT.

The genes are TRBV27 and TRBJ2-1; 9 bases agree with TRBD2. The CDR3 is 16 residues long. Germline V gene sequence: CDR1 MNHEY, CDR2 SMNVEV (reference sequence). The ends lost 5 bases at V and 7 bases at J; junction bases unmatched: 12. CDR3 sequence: CASSPYLAGVWNEQFF. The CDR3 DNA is TGTGCCAGCAGTCCTTACTTAGCGGGAGTGTGGAATGAGCAGTTCTTC.

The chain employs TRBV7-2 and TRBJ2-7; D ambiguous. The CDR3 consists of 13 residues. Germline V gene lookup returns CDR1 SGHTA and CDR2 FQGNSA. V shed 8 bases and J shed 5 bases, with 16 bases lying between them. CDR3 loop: CASGLKVYDEQYF. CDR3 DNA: TGTGCCAGCGGTTTAAAGGTGTATGACGAGCAGTACTTC.

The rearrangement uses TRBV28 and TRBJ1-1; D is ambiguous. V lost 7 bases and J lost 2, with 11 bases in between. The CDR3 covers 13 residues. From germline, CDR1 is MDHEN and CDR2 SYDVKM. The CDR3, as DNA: TGTGCCAGCATTACGATCTCAAACACTGAAGCTTTCTTT. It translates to CASITISNTEAFF.

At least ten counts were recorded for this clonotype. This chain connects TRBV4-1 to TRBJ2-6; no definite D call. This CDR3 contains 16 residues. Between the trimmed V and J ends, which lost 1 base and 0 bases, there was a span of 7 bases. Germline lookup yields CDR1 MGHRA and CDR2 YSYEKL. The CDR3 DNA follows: TGCGCCAGCAGCCAAGCGGGCCTCTCTGGGGCCAACGTCCTGACTTTC. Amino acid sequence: CASSQAGLSGANVLTF.

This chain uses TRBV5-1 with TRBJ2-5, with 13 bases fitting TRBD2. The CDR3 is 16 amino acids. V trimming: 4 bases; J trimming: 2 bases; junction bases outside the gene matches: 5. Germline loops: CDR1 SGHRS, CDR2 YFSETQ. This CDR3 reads CASSLTSGGVQETQYF. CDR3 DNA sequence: TGCGCCAGCAGCCTTACTAGCGGGGGGGTTCAAGAGACCCAGTACTTC.

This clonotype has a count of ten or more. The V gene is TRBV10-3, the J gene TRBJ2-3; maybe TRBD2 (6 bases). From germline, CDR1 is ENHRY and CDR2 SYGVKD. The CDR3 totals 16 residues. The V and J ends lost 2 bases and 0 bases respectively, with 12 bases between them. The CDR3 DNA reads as TGTGCCATCAGTGAGGGTCATAGCGGTAGCACAGATACGCAGTATTTT. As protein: CAISEGHSGSTDTQYF.

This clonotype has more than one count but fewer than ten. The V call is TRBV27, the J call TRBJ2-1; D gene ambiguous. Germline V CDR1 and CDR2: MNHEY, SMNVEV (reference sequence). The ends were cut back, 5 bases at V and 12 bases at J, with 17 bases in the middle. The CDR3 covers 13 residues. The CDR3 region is CASSLRPSDRQFF. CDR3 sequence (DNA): TGTGCCAGCAGTCTCAGACCGAGTGATCGGCAGTTCTTC.

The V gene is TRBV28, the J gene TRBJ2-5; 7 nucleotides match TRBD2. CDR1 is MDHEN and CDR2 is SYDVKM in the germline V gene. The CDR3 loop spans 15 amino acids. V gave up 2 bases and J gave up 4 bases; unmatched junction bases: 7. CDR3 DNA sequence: TGTGCCAGCAGTTTACGCCGTCGACTAGCAGAGACCCAGTACTTC. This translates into CASSLRRRLAETQYF.

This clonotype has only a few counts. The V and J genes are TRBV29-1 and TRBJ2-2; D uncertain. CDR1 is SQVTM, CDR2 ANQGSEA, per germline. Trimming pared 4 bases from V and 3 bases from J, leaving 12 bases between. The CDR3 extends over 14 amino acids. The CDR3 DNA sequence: TGCAGCGTTGTTGTAGGAAAATACACCGGGGAGCTGTTTTTT. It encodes CSVVVGKYTGELFF.

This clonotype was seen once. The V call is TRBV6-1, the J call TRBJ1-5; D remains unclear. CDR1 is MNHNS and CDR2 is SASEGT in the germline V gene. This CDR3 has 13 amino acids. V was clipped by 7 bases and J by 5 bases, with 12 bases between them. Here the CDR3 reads CASTTGSYQPQHF. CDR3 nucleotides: TGTGCCAGCACCACCGGGTCTTATCAGCCCCAGCATTTT.

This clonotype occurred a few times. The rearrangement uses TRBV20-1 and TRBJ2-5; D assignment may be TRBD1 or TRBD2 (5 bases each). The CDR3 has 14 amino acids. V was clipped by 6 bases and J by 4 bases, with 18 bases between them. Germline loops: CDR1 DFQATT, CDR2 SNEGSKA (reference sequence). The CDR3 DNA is TGCAGTGCCAACCGATTTGAGGGGATAGAGACCCAGTACTTC. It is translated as CSANRFEGIETQYF.

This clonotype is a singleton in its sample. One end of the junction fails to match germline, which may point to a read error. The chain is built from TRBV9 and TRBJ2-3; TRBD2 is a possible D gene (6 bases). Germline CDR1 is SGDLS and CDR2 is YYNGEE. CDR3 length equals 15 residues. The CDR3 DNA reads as TGTGCCAACAGCGCCGGGAGAACGAGCACAGATACGCAGTATTTT. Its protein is CANSAGRTSTDTQYF.